This TCR beta chain stems from a study of PD-L1 blockade in urothelial cancer. Study context: Males with bladder-origin urothelial cancer made up twenty-five of 29 patients.

Whole-study results and caveats: Stronger expansion of tumor-associated clones in blood at 3 weeks distinguished durable-benefit patients.

Time point meaning: pretreatment peripheral blood. Germline CDR1 is SGDLS and CDR2 is YYNGEE. V lost 1 base and J lost 4, with 11 bases in between. The CDR3 is made up of 14 amino acids. Concerning this clone: The antigen is unknown.

Using immunoSEQ multiplex PCR, the repertoire was profiled, and TCRdb retains in-frame clones only, with some absent. There are about 81,000 clones in the sample; around four fifths occur only once, and 6.7% lies in the top ten. Sequenced material: PBMCs, taken around atezolizumab (anti-PD-L1) treatment. The rearrangement uses TRBV9 and TRBJ1-1; possibly TRBD1 for D (5 bases). The clonotype comes from a middle-aged man with urothelial cancer. In DNA form, the CDR3 reads TGTGCCAGCAGCGTATCTTTCCAGGGCACTGAAGCTTTCTTT. Its protein product is CASSVSFQGTEAFF. Variable domain in full (rest from reference TRBV9 and TRBJ1-1): DSGVTQTPKHLITATGQRVTLRCSPRSGDLSVYWYQQSLDQGLQFLIQYYNGEERAKGNILERFSAQQFPDLHSELNLSSLELGDSALYFCASSVSFQGTEAFFGQGTRLTVV.